This T cell receptor beta chain is from a study of T-cell reconstitution after alpha-beta-depleted transplantation in children. The CDR3 is made up of 15 amino acids. With V trimmed by 4 bases and J by 6 bases, 9 bases remained unmatched. CDR1 and CDR2 (germline): LGHNA, YSLEER. Study-wide results and caveats: Counts and diversity of T cells one year after transplant came mostly from newly produced T cells. Several patients had high TCRbeta diversity at day 60; it came from surviving recipient T cells and thymic progenitors.

This clonotype was seen a few times. Its antigen remains unknown. Unique molecular identifiers were used to barcode this TCRbeta library. One entry per CDR3 protein, called by TCRdb with MiXCR from the PCR reads. The sample has approximately 1,000,000 distinct CDR3 sequences; about 29% are singletons. The TCR was taken from a boy under two years old who had a stem cell transplant for SCID, so the T cells may come from the graft donor. Sequenced material: PBMCs, mostly from graft donor cells, taken 360 days after TCRalphabeta/CD19-depleted stem cell transplant. The chain carries TRBV4-3 and TRBJ2-3; 8 bases line up with TRBD1. DNA of the CDR3: TGCGCCAGCAGCCCGCGACAAGGGGACAGGGATACGCAGTATTTT. Protein sequence: CASSPRQGDRDTQYF.